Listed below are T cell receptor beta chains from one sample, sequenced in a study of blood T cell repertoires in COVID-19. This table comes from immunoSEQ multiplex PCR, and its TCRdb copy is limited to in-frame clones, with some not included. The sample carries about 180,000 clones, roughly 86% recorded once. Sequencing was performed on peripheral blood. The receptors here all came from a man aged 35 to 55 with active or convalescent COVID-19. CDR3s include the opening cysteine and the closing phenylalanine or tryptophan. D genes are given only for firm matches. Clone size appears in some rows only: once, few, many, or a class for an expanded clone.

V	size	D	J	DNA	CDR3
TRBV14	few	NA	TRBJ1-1	TGTGCCAGCAGCCCACTTGGGGGGATGCGGGGAGAAGCTTTCTTT	CASSPLGGMRGEAFF
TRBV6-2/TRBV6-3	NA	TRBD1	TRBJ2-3	TGTGCCAGCAGTTACCCATCCGGGACAGGGGGAACAGATACGCAGTATTTT	CASSYPSGTGGTDTQYF
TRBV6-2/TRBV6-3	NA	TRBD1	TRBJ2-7	TGTGCCAGCAGCGACTACCGGGACAGCCCCTACGAGCAGTACTTC	CASSDYRDSPYEQYF
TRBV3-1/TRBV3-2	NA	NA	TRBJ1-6	TGTGCCAGCGGGGGGGACATGAGCTCCTATAATTCACCCCTCCACTTT	CASGGDMSSYNSPLHF
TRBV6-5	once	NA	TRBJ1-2	TGTGCCAGCAGTAGGACAGCGGGATATGGCTACACCTTC	CASSRTAGYGYTF
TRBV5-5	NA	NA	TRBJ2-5	TGTGCCAGCAGCTTGGTAACAGTCCAAGAGACCCAGTACTTC	CASSLVTVQETQYF
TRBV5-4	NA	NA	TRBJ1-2	TGTGCCAGCACCGCTCGGACCCGACTACCTAACTATGGCTACACCTTC	CASTARTRLPNYGYTF
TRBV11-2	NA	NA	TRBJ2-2	TGTGCCAGCAGCCTCACTTCCCCGAACACCGGGGAGCTGTTTTTT	CASSLTSPNTGELFF
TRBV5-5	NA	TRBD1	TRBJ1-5	TGTGCCAGCAGCCAGTCGACAGGGATCGGCAATCAGCCCCAGCATTTT	CASSQSTGIGNQPQHF
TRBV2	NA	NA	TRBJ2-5	TGTGCCACCAGGGGAGCCCAAGAGACCCAGTACTTC	CATRGAQETQYF
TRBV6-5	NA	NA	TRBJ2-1	TGTGCCAGCAGTTTGAACCTCCCGGGGGATGAGCAGTTCTTC	CASSLNLPGDEQFF
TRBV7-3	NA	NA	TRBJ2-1	TGTGCCAGCAGCCAAGTTACCAGCTCCTACAATGAGCAGTTCTTC	CASSQVTSSYNEQFF
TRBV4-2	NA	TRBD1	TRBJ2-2	TGTGCCAGCAGCCAAGGGACAGGGGGGGGCACCGGGGAGCTGTTTTTT	CASSQGTGGGTGELFF
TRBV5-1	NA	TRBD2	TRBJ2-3	TGCGCCAGCAGATCTAGCGGATTGAGCGATACGCAGTATTTT	CASRSSGLSDTQYF
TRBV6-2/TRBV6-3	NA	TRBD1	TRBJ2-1	TGTGCCAGCAGTCCCGGGACAGGGGGCCCGAGCTCCTACAATGAGCAGTTCTTC	CASSPGTGGPSSYNEQFF
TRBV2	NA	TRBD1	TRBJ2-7	TGTGCCAGCAGAGGGACAGACTCCTACGAGCAGTACTTC	CASRGTDSYEQYF
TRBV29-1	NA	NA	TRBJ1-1	TGCAGCGTTGAAGCCATATCCGGGGCTTTCTTT	CSVEAISGAFF
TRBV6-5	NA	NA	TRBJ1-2	TGTGCCAGCAGTTACTCCGGGACTACGTATGGCTACACCTTC	CASSYSGTTYGYTF
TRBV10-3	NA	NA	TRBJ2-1	TGTGCCATCAGTGAGTCTGGCGGGGCCTCCTACAATGAGCAGTTCTTC	CAISESGGASYNEQFF
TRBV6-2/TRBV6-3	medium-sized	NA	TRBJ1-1	TGTGCCAGCAGTTACTTCTCGGGGGAAACTGAAGCTTTCTTT	CASSYFSGETEAFF
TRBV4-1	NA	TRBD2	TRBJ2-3	TGCGCCAGCAGCCAAAGGACTAGCGAAGATACGCAGTATTTT	CASSQRTSEDTQYF
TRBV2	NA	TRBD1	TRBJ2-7	TGTGCCAGCAGTGAAGGGGGTGGACAGGGGTACTACGAGCAGTACTTC	CASSEGGGQGYYEQYF
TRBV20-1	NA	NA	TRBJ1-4	TGCAGTGCAGAGACTAGGGTAGGGCTGTTTTTT	CSAETRVGLFF
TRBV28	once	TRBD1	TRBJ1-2	TGTGCCAGCAGTTCCCAGGGGGCGAACTATGGCTACACCTTC	CASSSQGANYGYTF
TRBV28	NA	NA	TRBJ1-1	TGTGCCAGCAGTTTTAGTAGCTCGGAGGGGATGAACACTGAAGCTTTCTTT	CASSFSSSEGMNTEAFF
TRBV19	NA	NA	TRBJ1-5	TGTGCCAGTAGTATCGGGGGCAATCAGCCCCAGCATTTT	CASSIGGNQPQHF
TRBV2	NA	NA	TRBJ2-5	TGTGCCAGCAGTGACAGGCAGCTACAAGAGACCCAGTACTTC	CASSDRQLQETQYF
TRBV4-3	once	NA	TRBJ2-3	TGCGCCAGCAGCCAAGGGCCCACAGATACGCAGTATTTT	CASSQGPTDTQYF
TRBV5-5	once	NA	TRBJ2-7	TGTGCCAGCAGCTCCCCGTACGAGCAGTACTTC	CASSSPYEQYF
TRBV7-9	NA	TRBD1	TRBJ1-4	TGTGCCAGCAGCTTGACAGGGTACGAAAAACTGTTTTTT	CASSLTGYEKLFF
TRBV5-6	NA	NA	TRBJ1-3	TGTGCCAGCAGCTTGGCCCTTGACACTGGAAACACCATATATTTT	CASSLALDTGNTIYF
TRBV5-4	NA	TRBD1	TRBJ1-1	TGTGCCAGCAGTTACAGGGGAGGCACTGAAGCTTTCTTT	CASSYRGGTEAFF
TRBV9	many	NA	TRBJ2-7	TGTGCCAGCAGCGTAGAATCGAGCCCGCCCCCCTACGAGCAGTACTTC	CASSVESSPPPYEQYF
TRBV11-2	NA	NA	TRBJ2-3	TGTGCCAGCAGCTTCCACAGCAAACCCACAGATACGCAGTATTTT	CASSFHSKPTDTQYF
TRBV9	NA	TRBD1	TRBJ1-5	TGTGCCAGCAGCGTAGAGGGACAGGGGTCTCAGCCCCAGCATTTT	CASSVEGQGSQPQHF
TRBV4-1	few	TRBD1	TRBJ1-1	TGCGCCAGCAGCCAGATGGGACAGGGGAACACTGAAGCTTTCTTT	CASSQMGQGNTEAFF
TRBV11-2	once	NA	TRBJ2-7	TGTGCCAGCAGCTTAGCCCAGGGCCCCTACGAGCAGTACTTC	CASSLAQGPYEQYF
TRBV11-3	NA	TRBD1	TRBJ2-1	TGTGCCAGCAGCCCTCAGGGGACAGGGAACTCCTACAATGAGCAGTTCTTC	CASSPQGTGNSYNEQFF
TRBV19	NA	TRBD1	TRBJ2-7	TGTGCCAGTAGCCAGACAGGGGGCGCCGGGGGCGAGCAGTACTTC	CASSQTGGAGGEQYF
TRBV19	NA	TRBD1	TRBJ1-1	TGTGCCAGTAGTCCCTCCGTCGGACAGGGAGTAACTGAAGCTTTCTTT	CASSPSVGQGVTEAFF
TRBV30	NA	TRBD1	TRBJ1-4	TGTGCCTGGAATACCGGGACAGGGGGTAGAAAACTGTTTTTT	CAWNTGTGGRKLFF
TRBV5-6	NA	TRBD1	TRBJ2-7	TGTGCCACCGGGACAGGGGGCTCGTACGAGCAGTACTTC	CATGTGGSYEQYF
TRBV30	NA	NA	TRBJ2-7	TGTGCCTGGAGTCCAGAAGCAGGGGCGGGCTCCGAGCAGTACTTC	CAWSPEAGAGSEQYF
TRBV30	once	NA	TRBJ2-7	TGTGCCTGGAGTGGGTTTGGCAGACGACAAGACGAGCAGTACTTC	CAWSGFGRRQDEQYF
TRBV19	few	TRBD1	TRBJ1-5	TGTGCCAGTAGTACTAGGGACAGGGTTTATAGCAATCAGCCCCAGCATTTT	CASSTRDRVYSNQPQHF
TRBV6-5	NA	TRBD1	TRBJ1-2	TGTGCCAGCAGTTACTTAGGGACAGGGATTAATGGCTACACCTTC	CASSYLGTGINGYTF
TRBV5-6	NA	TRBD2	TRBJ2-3	TGTGCCAGCAGCTCACCTAGCGGGGGGGCACAGTATTTT	CASSSPSGGAQYF
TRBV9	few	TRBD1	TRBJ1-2	TGTGCCAGCAGCGAGGGTACCGGGACAGGGTCCACCTTC	CASSEGTGTGSTF
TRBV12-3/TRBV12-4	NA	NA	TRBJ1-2	TGTGCCAGCAATACCAGGGTAGGCGGCTACACCTTC	CASNTRVGGYTF
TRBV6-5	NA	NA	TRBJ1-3	TGTGCCAGCACCTCGGGACTTAACTCTGGAAACACCATATATTTT	CASTSGLNSGNTIYF
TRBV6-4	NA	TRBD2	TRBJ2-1	TGTGCCAGCAGTGACGGCCTAGCGGGGGCGGGGGGCAATGAGCAGTTCTTC	CASSDGLAGAGGNEQFF
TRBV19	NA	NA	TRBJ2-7	TGTGCCAGTAGTAGTCAGGCGAACTCCTACGAGCAGTACTTC	CASSSQANSYEQYF
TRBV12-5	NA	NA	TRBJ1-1	TGTGCTAGTGGCCTGAGGGCAGGGAACACTGAAGCTTTCTTT	CASGLRAGNTEAFF
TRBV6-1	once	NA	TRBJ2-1	TGTGCCAGCAGTGAGTCCCCCGGACTCTACAATGAGCAGTTCTTC	CASSESPGLYNEQFF